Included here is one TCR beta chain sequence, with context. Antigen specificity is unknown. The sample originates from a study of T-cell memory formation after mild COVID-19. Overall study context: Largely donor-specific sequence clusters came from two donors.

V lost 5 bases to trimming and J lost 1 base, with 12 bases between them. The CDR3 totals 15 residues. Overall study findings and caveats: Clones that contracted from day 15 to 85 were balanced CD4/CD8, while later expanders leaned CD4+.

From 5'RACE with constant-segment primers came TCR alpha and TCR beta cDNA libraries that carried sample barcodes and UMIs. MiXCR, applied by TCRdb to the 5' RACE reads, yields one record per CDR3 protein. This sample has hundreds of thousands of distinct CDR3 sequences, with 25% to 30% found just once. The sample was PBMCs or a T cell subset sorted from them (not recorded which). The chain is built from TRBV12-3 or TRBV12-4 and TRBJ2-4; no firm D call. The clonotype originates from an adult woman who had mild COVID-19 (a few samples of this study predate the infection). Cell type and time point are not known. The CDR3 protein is CASSQFEQAKNIQYF. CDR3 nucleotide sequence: TGTGCCAGCAGTCAATTCGAGCAGGCCAAAAACATTCAGTACTTC.